This TCR beta chain was recorded in a study of cytomegalovirus exposure and HLA in healthy donors. These donors, healthy bone marrow donors, were studied. In the PCR, 60 Vbeta and 13 Jbeta primers were used. Profiled with immunoSEQ multiplex PCR; TCRdb holds only in-frame clones, not every one. Of 120,000 or so clones detected, less than 85% appear once; the ten largest clones hold around 2.5%. This CDR3 has 15 amino acids. V shed 7 bases and J 4 bases; nucleotides not matched to a gene: 6. CDR1 and CDR2 from the germline V gene are LNHDA and SQIVND (reference sequence). This sequence joins TRBV19 and TRBJ2-1; TRBD2 matches at 11 bases. The receptor was isolated from a man aged 30 to 45 in good health and CMV-seronegative. Material: PBMCs. This CDR3 is CASTPGLADYNEQFF. In nucleotides, the CDR3 is TGTGCCAGTACCCCGGGACTAGCGGATTACAATGAGCAGTTCTTC.